Detailed here is one T cell receptor (beta chain). In its sample, this clone was seen once. It has no known antigen specificity. No quality values exist for individual bases; no much larger clone is one base distant. This entry comes from a study of blood T cell repertoires in COVID-19 (dated by TCRdb to about 2020). At the level of the whole study: Samples from collaborators originated in the United States, Italy and Spain and spanned both the acute and convalescent phases of COVID-19. The prospective study material was composed of cDNA or gDNA derived from T cells, B-cell-depleted T cells, or PBMCs. Subjects who had been exposed to COVID-19, were actively infected with it, or had recovered from it provided the deeply sampled blood TCRbeta repertoires that made up the dataset. Where HLA class I and class II types were available, the types were taken from metadata supplied by the sample provider, not from assay-based typing. A freely available public database, intended as a resource for researchers studying the immune response to SARS-CoV-2, is where the repertoires were released. Nearly every sample came with metadata listing a de-identified subject ID, COVID-19 status, age in years and sex. The samples were drawn from the first 160 participants of the ongoing ImmuneRACE study and from 1,200 or so subjects provided by 6 global collaborators. Findings and caveats that apply to the study as a whole: Clinical and demographic metadata were provided uncurated, with the amount varying by source and participant.

At the junction V is shortened by 8 bases and J by 4 bases, with 20 bases in between. The CDR3 starts with the cysteine, ends with the phenylalanine, and has 15 residues. Left in the record is the CDR3 DNA by itself, 45 bases read in frame from the first base. In the germline V gene (reference sequence), CDR1 corresponds to MNHEY and CDR2 to SMNVEV. TCRbeta CDR3 regions were amplified from genomic DNA using the immunoSEQ Assay, a bias-controlled multiplex PCR. In the original analysis: Within the assay, amplification of reference gene primers was used to estimate how many nucleated cells each sample contained. To quantify the absolute abundance of each unique TCRbeta CDR3 rearrangement, sequence reads were collapsed and filtered. For each sample, productive Simpson clonality was calculated as the square root of Simpson's diversity index across productive rearrangements. TCRdb took over this immuneACCESS table, retaining in-frame rearrangements with V and J assigned. Such tables are incomplete; in checked studies, under half of the missing clones stem from an unresolved V gene, and the remainder is unexplained. The V and J calls and clone size are taken from that table; D and trimming were inferred from the DNA. A total of over 300,000 clones appear in this sample, around nine tenths of them only once. Of the sample, about 9.5% is held by the ten largest clones.

Participants in the prospective study were enrolled through a virtual design, were aged about 18 to 100 years, and lived in roughly 24 United States geographic areas. Cohort assignment in the prospective study relied on participant-reported clinical history from a screening survey and a study questionnaire. For ImmuneRACE Cohort 3, a participant was defined as recovered based on two consecutive negative NP/OP PCR tests, clearance by a healthcare professional, or resolution of symptoms. In the prospective study, mobile phlebotomists collected whole blood, serum and a nasopharyngeal or oropharyngeal swab from each participant. Additional blood draws and questionnaires over a 2-month period could optionally be provided by prospective study participants. Blood samples from the prospective study were shipped frozen or at room temperature prior to DNA extraction.

Rearrangement joined TRBV27 to TRBJ1-1; the D gene is possibly TRBD1, with 5 bases matching. The sequencing input was PBMCs or T cells enriched from blood (not recorded which). This receptor was taken from a woman aged 40 to 49 who had recovered from COVID-19. The DNA is TGTGCCAGCGGTCCCCCGGGAGGGGCAGGCACTGAAGCTTTCTTT. Translated, it reads CASGPPGGAGTEAFF.